The 3 T cell receptor beta chains reported below all come from one sample, sequenced in a study of cytomegalovirus exposure and HLA in healthy donors. Sequenced by immunoSEQ multiplex PCR; TCRdb stores in-frame clones only, minus some. The profile shows approximately 59,000 clones, 80% to 95% of them singletons. Sequenced input: PBMCs. The receptors were sampled from a man between 18 and 29 years old in good health and CMV-seropositive.

The chain has TRBV9 and TRBJ2-1, with D unresolved. Germline CDR1 reads SGDLS; CDR2 reads YYNGEE. The CDR3 length is 13 residues. V was shortened by 2 bases and J by 3 bases, with 6 bases between the two germline ends. CDR3 in amino acids: CASSVVDYNEQFF. CDR3 coding DNA: TGTGCCAGCAGCGTCGTAGACTACAATGAGCAGTTCTTC.

The gene calls are TRBV2 and TRBJ2-1, with a possible D match to TRBD1 (5 bases). Per germline, CDR1 SNHLY and CDR2 FYNNEI. The CDR3 spans 13 residues. V gave up 5 bases and J gave up 5 bases, with 10 bases separating them. The CDR3 coding sequence is TGTGCCAGCAGTTTGGGGCCAAACAATGAGCAGTTCTTC. The encoded protein is CASSLGPNNEQFF.

The chain uses TRBV6-5 and TRBJ2-2; a possible D gene is TRBD2 (5 bases). The CDR3 extends over 12 amino acids. Germline CDR1 is MNHEY and CDR2 is SVGAGI. V dropped 6 bases and J dropped 3 bases, with 5 bases sitting between them. Here the CDR3 DNA reads TGTGCCAGCAGGAGGGACACCGGGGAGCTGTTTTTT. The encoded protein is CASRRDTGELFF.